These T cell receptor beta chains were read from a single sample in a study of T cell responses to AZD1222 COVID-19 vaccine. The assay was immunoSEQ multiplex PCR, and TCRdb's table has in-frame clones only and misses some. The data contain around 200,000 clones, approximately 94% of them singletons. Sample: peripheral blood, taken 28 days after the second AZD1222 dose. The receptor source for this set is an adult who received the AZD1222 COVID-19 vaccine. CDR3s include the opening cysteine and the closing phenylalanine or tryptophan. Each record gives: clone size, V gene, J gene, D gene, CDR3 protein, CDR3 DNA. D genes are given only for firm matches. Clone size is stated in some rows and not others, as once, few, many or a class when expanded.

NA	TRBV27	TRBJ2-7	NA	CASSLFAGDEQYF	TGTGCCAGCAGTTTATTTGCTGGGGACGAGCAGTACTTC
NA	TRBV30	TRBJ2-7	NA	CAWSERRSQYF	TGTGCCTGGAGTGAACGGCGGTCGCAGTACTTC
NA	TRBV9	TRBJ2-7	NA	CASSVEDREQYF	TGTGCCAGCAGCGTAGAGGACAGAGAGCAGTACTTC
NA	TRBV2	TRBJ1-2	NA	CASSHGQSYYGYTF	TGTGCCAGCAGTCATGGACAGAGCTACTATGGCTACACCTTC
NA	TRBV5-4	TRBJ2-7	TRBD2	CASSQRTSGNEQYF	TGTGCCAGCAGCCAACGGACTAGCGGGAACGAGCAGTACTTC
once	TRBV7-2	TRBJ2-7	NA	CASSSEYEQYF	TGTGCCAGCAGCTCAGAATACGAGCAGTACTTC
once	TRBV6-2/TRBV6-3	TRBJ1-3	NA	CASSYSTRSGNTIYF	TGTGCCAGCAGTTACTCGACCCGGAGTGGAAACACCATATATTTT
NA	TRBV28	TRBJ2-7	NA	CASSLSRDPPHEQYF	TGTGCCAGCAGTTTATCGAGGGACCCTCCCCACGAGCAGTACTTC
NA	TRBV6-5	TRBJ1-1	NA	CASSLRGQGNTEAFF	TGTGCCAGCAGTCTCAGGGGCCAGGGGAACACTGAAGCTTTCTTT
NA	TRBV7-3	TRBJ2-7	NA	CASSLTTDYEQYF	TGTGCCAGCAGCTTAACCACGGACTACGAGCAGTACTTC
NA	TRBV4-1	TRBJ2-3	NA	CASSRRDDTDTQYF	TGCGCCAGCAGCCGGAGGGACGACACAGATACGCAGTATTTT
NA	TRBV18	TRBJ2-1	TRBD1	CASSRDRDRNEQFF	TGTGCCAGCTCACGAGACAGGGACCGGAATGAGCAGTTCTTC
once	TRBV16	TRBJ2-7	NA	CASSQFGLRTYEQYF	TGTGCCAGCAGCCAATTTGGGCTTCGTACCTACGAGCAGTACTTC
NA	TRBV7-2	TRBJ2-1	TRBD2	CASSRPGLAVNEQFF	TGTGCCAGCAGTAGACCGGGACTAGCGGTTAATGAGCAGTTCTTC
NA	TRBV12-5	TRBJ1-1	NA	CASGPDRNTEAFF	TGTGCTAGTGGCCCCGACAGGAACACTGAAGCTTTCTTT
NA	TRBV5-1	TRBJ2-5	NA	CASRDVQGQQTQYF	TGCGCCAGCAGGGATGTTCAGGGTCAACAGACCCAGTACTTC
NA	TRBV28	TRBJ1-4	NA	CASSLPGVGQTNEKLFF	TGTGCCAGCAGTCTGCCAGGGGTTGGGCAGACTAATGAAAAACTGTTTTTT
NA	TRBV5-1	TRBJ2-2	TRBD2	CASSLELSGRANTGELFF	TGCGCCAGCAGCTTGGAGCTTAGCGGGAGGGCGAACACCGGGGAGCTGTTTTTT
NA	TRBV5-1	TRBJ1-1	NA	CASSSRVGAWGTEAFF	TGCGCCAGCAGCTCCCGAGTAGGTGCCTGGGGTACTGAAGCTTTCTTT
NA	TRBV6-5	TRBJ1-5	TRBD1	CASRGTGQNQPQHF	TGTGCCAGCAGGGGGACAGGACAAAATCAGCCCCAGCATTTT
once	TRBV5-5	TRBJ1-2	NA	CASSLDRVNYGYTF	TGTGCCAGCAGCTTGGACAGAGTTAACTATGGCTACACCTTC
NA	TRBV5-8	TRBJ2-4	NA	CASSVTGLGIQYF	TGTGCCAGCAGCGTAACAGGGTTGGGCATTCAGTACTTC
NA	TRBV4-1	TRBJ2-2	NA	CASSQGSGKGTGELFF	TGCGCCAGCAGCCAAGGTTCCGGGAAGGGCACCGGGGAGCTGTTTTTT
NA	TRBV6-5	TRBJ2-1	TRBD2	CASTGLAGGNEQFF	TGTGCCAGCACCGGACTAGCGGGGGGCAATGAGCAGTTCTTC
NA	TRBV2	TRBJ1-6	NA	CASSGDPNSPLHF	TGTGCCAGCAGTGGGGATCCAAATTCACCCCTCCACTTT
NA	TRBV6-5	TRBJ1-2	NA	CASSSGTAGGYTF	TGTGCCAGCAGTTCCGGGACTGCAGGAGGCTACACCTTC
NA	TRBV4-1	TRBJ2-1	TRBD1	CASSQDSTGAGEQFF	TGCGCCAGCAGCCAAGATTCAACAGGGGCCGGTGAGCAGTTCTTC
NA	TRBV28	TRBJ1-1	NA	CASSLPLGYRRAFF	TGTGCCAGCAGTTTACCTCTGGGGTACAGACGAGCTTTCTTT
NA	TRBV25-1	TRBJ2-5	TRBD1	CASSELTGGLETQYF	TGTGCCAGCAGTGAACTGACAGGGGGCTTGGAGACCCAGTACTTC
NA	TRBV2	TRBJ2-7	TRBD2	CASSAAGGTYEQYF	TGTGCCAGCAGTGCTGCGGGGGGGACCTACGAGCAGTACTTC
once	TRBV19	TRBJ1-1	TRBD1	CASSIYVTGPTEAFF	TGTGCCAGTAGTATATACGTGACAGGGCCCACGGAAGCTTTCTTT
NA	TRBV28	TRBJ2-7	NA	CACSLEPGSKTGQYF	TGTGCCTGCAGTTTAGAACCGGGATCCAAAACGGGACAGTACTTC
NA	TRBV19	TRBJ1-5	NA	CATRIGGNQPQHF	TGTGCCACCCGAATCGGGGGCAATCAGCCCCAGCATTTT
NA	TRBV7-3	TRBJ1-6	NA	CASSTPRGPLHF	TGTGCCAGCAGCACCCCTCGTGGACCCCTCCACTTT
NA	TRBV6-2/TRBV6-3	TRBJ2-2	TRBD2	CASSYSQRLAGTHTGELFF	TGTGCCAGCAGTTACTCCCAAAGACTAGCGGGGACCCACACCGGGGAGCTGTTTTTT
NA	TRBV6-5	TRBJ1-1	TRBD1	CASSPRDRVTEAFF	TGTGCCAGCAGTCCCCGGGACAGGGTCACTGAAGCTTTCTTT
NA	TRBV10-1	TRBJ2-7	NA	CASNVRVQGGGYEQYF	TGCGCCAGCAATGTAAGGGTTCAGGGAGGAGGGTACGAGCAGTACTTC
NA	TRBV7-2	TRBJ2-7	TRBD1	CASSLGTGNYEQYF	TGTGCCAGCAGCTTGGGGACAGGCAATTACGAGCAGTACTTC
NA	TRBV7-2	TRBJ2-3	TRBD2	CASSASGGAPSTDTQYF	TGTGCCAGCAGCGCTAGCGGGGGGGCCCCCAGCACAGATACGCAGTATTTT
NA	TRBV28	TRBJ2-7	NA	CASSLSPGSYEQYF	TGTGCCAGCAGTTTATCCCCCGGGTCCTACGAGCAGTACTTC
NA	TRBV3-1/TRBV3-2	TRBJ1-5	NA	CASSQDRPGANQPQHF	TGTGCCAGCAGCCAAGACAGGCCAGGGGCTAATCAGCCCCAGCATTTT
NA	TRBV5-1	TRBJ1-1	NA	CASRSLAANTEAFF	TGCGCCAGCAGGAGCTTAGCAGCGAACACTGAAGCTTTCTTT
NA	TRBV23-1	TRBJ2-4	NA	CASSLPSRGLAKNIQYF	TGCGCCAGCAGTCTCCCTTCCCGCGGGCTAGCCAAAAACATTCAGTACTTC
NA	TRBV7-9	TRBJ1-3	NA	CASSLAMRGNNAGNTIYF	TGTGCCAGCAGCTTAGCCATGAGGGGCAATAACGCTGGAAACACCATATATTTT
NA	TRBV29-1	TRBJ2-5	NA	CSVVKLGNVREETQYF	TGCAGCGTTGTTAAGTTGGGGAATGTGAGGGAAGAGACCCAGTACTTC
NA	TRBV3-1/TRBV3-2	TRBJ2-7	NA	CASSQVDGAYEQYF	TGTGCCAGCAGCCAAGTCGACGGGGCCTACGAGCAGTACTTC
NA	TRBV4-1	TRBJ2-2	NA	CASSQDQTSSYLFF	TGCGCCAGCAGCCAAGATCAAACTAGCTCATATCTGTTTTTT
NA	TRBV7-8	TRBJ1-4	NA	CASSPRLGGVYEKLFF	TGTGCCAGCAGCCCACGATTAGGGGGGGTTTATGAAAAACTGTTTTTT
NA	TRBV11-2	TRBJ2-2	NA	CASSLNVRTGELFF	TGTGCCAGCAGCTTAAATGTGAGAACCGGGGAGCTGTTTTTT
NA	TRBV28	TRBJ2-7	NA	CASSYSDEQYF	TGTGCCAGCAGCTACAGTGACGAGCAGTACTTC
NA	TRBV7-3	TRBJ2-7	NA	CASWPSSYEQYF	TGTGCCAGCTGGCCGAGCTCCTACGAGCAGTACTTC
few	TRBV5-1	TRBJ1-5	NA	CASSLGSNQPQHF	TGCGCCAGCAGCTTAGGGAGCAATCAGCCCCAGCATTTT
NA	TRBV5-4	TRBJ2-1	NA	CASRARDTSYNEQFF	TGTGCCAGCAGGGCCCGGGACACTTCCTACAATGAGCAGTTCTTC
NA	TRBV7-8	TRBJ1-1	NA	CASSLEILGENTEAFF	TGTGCCAGCAGCTTAGAGATTTTGGGGGAGAACACTGAAGCTTTCTTT
NA	TRBV3-1/TRBV3-2	TRBJ1-3	NA	CASSQASSPSSGNTIYF	TGTGCCAGCAGCCAGGCGAGCTCGCCTAGCTCTGGAAACACCATATATTTT